This T cell receptor (beta chain) was sequenced during a study of T cells after posttransplantation cyclophosphamide. Overall study results and limits: Later blood repertoires were often dominated by clones from the donor CD8+ memory compartment. Tissue-infiltrating T cells from skin or gut overlapped little with blood T cells. TRB clonality was highly associated with recipient CMV seropositivity and reactivation.

With respect to this clone: Its specificity is unknown.

A marrow graft followed busulfan-fludarabine conditioning, with cyclophosphamide on days +3 and +4. CDR1 and CDR2 (germline): SGHDT, YYEEEE. The CDR3 totals 14 residues. Trimming stripped 0 bases from V and 2 bases from J, with 8 bases between. The assay was immunoSEQ multiplex PCR, and TCRdb's table has in-frame clones only and misses some. Of more than 2,000 clones in the sample, about three quarters are singletons; the top ten hold roughly a fifth. The specimen was PBMCs, collected after allogeneic stem cell transplant with posttransplant cyclophosphamide. The receptor comes from a male patient aged 60-70 years who received an allogeneic stem cell transplant from a related donor and was CMV-positive. Some T cells may be graft donor cells. The chain uses TRBV5-6 and TRBJ1-2, with TRBD1 as a possible D gene (5 bases). The CDR3 DNA reads as TGTGCCAGCAGCTTGGAACAGGCAAACTATGGCTACACCTTC. Its protein is CASSLEQANYGYTF.